A single sample gave rise to the 12 T cell receptor beta chains below, sequenced in a study of blood T cells in healthy people across ages (dated by TCRdb to between 2014 and 2016). Library method: 5' RACE. TCRdb records Illumina HiSeq 2500 as the sequencer. A second PCR of roughly 7 to 11 cycles was performed with a sample-barcoded 5' primer and a J-beta primer mix. Using fastp trimming at Q25 and MiXCR clonotype assembly, TCRdb reanalyzed the public sequencing data and kept in-frame beta chains. Each entry is one CDR3 protein sequence, shown with its most common DNA and genes. The sample yields more than 750,000 distinct CDR3 sequences; approximately 32% were counted once. The top ten hold 10% to 13% of the sample. These data were also filed under a second study, of T cells of mothers and their children.

The sequenced sample consisted of blood. These receptors were taken from a woman aged 40 to 55 in good health.

This clonotype was seen many times. The rearrangement joins TRBV5-6 to TRBJ2-5; possibly TRBD1 for D (6 bases). Trimming took off 4 bases at V and 4 bases at J, with 11 bases between the two ends. Germline V gene data show CDR1 as SGHDT and CDR2 as YYEEEE. CDR3 length: 13 residues. The CDR3 DNA is TGTGCCAGCAGCATTAAACAGGGAGAGACCCAGTACTTC. Translation: CASSIKQGETQYF.

The chain employs TRBV7-6 and TRBJ2-3; maybe TRBD2 (6 bases). Per germline, CDR1 SGHVS and CDR2 FNYEAQ. Trimming took off 3 bases at V and 0 bases at J, with 10 bases between the two ends. The CDR3 runs 15 residues. Here the CDR3 reads CASSFRSGSTDTQYF. CDR3 nucleotide sequence: TGTGCCAGCAGCTTTCGTAGCGGAAGCACAGATACGCAGTATTTT.

A single count supports this clonotype. Here the CDR3 reads CASSQTGGESPLHF. The CDR3 bases are TGCGCCAGCAGCCAGACAGGGGGGGAATCACCCCTCCACTTT. This chain uses TRBV4-3 with TRBJ1-6, with TRBD1 matching over 9 bases. CDR3 length: 14 amino acids. V was clipped by 3 bases and J by 10 bases; unmatched bases: 4. Per the germline V gene, CDR1 is LGHNA and CDR2 is YSLEER.

A note on this clonotype: A much more abundant neighbour one base away suggests this may be a read error. This CDR3 fails to terminate in the conserved phenylalanine or tryptophan, so it likely reflects a read error. The chain couples TRBV9 to TRBJ2-7, with 7 bases lining up with TRBD1. Germline lookup yields CDR1 SGDLS and CDR2 YYNGEE. The length of the CDR3 is 13 residues. With V trimmed by 4 bases and J by 3 bases, 4 bases remained unmatched. The CDR3 DNA reads TGTGCCAGCAGCCCGGGACAGTTCTACGAGCAGTACTGC. It translates to CASSPGQFYEQYC.

CDR3 sequence (DNA): TGCAGTGCTAGAGTTTGGGGGACCCCGGATTCACCCCTCCACTTT. Translation gives CSARVWGTPDSPLHF. The V gene is TRBV20-1, the J gene TRBJ1-6; weak D call: TRBD1 (5 bases). The CDR3 is made up of 15 amino acids. V was pared by 1 base and J by 8 bases, with 15 bases between. The germline CDR1 and CDR2 sequences are DFQATT and SNEGSKA (reference sequence).

This clonotype showed up just a few times. The chain carries TRBV14 and TRBJ1-2; perhaps TRBD1 as D (6 bases). Germline loops: CDR1 SGHDN, CDR2 FVKESK. This CDR3 region has 15 residues. Trimming left V 0 bases short and J 7 bases short, with 15 bases between. CDR3 DNA: TGTGCCAGCAGCCAAGACGAGGGGGGCAGGGGTGGCTACACCTTC. Translating it yields CASSQDEGGRGGYTF.

In this sample, this clonotype turned up many times. The J gene is TRBJ2-4, the V gene TRBV2, with D possibly matching TRBD2 (5 bases). The germline gives CDR1 SNHLY, CDR2 FYNNEI. Trimming shortened V by 5 bases and J by 0 bases, and 11 bases separated the two germline ends. CDR3 size: 15 residues. CDR3 amino acids: CASSQSGLAKNIQYF. DNA of the CDR3: TGTGCCAGCAGTCAAAGCGGTCTAGCCAAAAACATTCAGTACTTC.

About this clonotype: A junction end diverges from the germline sequence, so it may reflect a read error. The chain couples TRBV7-9 to TRBJ2-5; TRBD2 matches 15 bases. The V gene's germline CDR1 is SEHNR and CDR2 FQNEAQ (reference sequence). There are 16 residues in the CDR3. The CDR3 DNA is TGTGCCAGCAGCCCCGGACTAGCGGGGGGGCTAGAGGCCCAGTACTTC. Amino acids: CASSPGLAGGLEAQYF.

This clonotype turned up a few times. The chain joins TRBV30 to TRBJ2-7; no firm D call. V dropped 0 bases and J dropped 6 bases, with 9 bases sitting between them. This CDR3 region has 12 residues. Germline V gene lookup returns CDR1 GTSNPN and CDR2 SVGIG (reference sequence). CDR3 sequence reads: CAWSVEAREQYF. The CDR3 DNA reads as TGTGCCTGGAGTGTAGAAGCTCGCGAGCAGTACTTC.

On this clonotype: The junction departs from the called germline gene at one end, perhaps through a read error. The chain recombines TRBV7-2 with TRBJ1-4, with D possibly TRBD1 on 6 matching bases. Germline CDR1 reads SGHTA; CDR2 reads FQGNSA. The CDR3 has 17 amino acids. CDR3 region: CASSRRGTNPTNEELFF. The CDR3 DNA sequence: TGTGCCAGCAGCCGCAGGGGAACTAATCCAACTAATGAAGAACTGTTTTTT.

This clonotype was recorded a few times. The chain carries TRBV4-2 and TRBJ2-3; TRBD1 aligns across 7 bases. Germline CDR1 is LGHNA and CDR2 is YNFKEQ. The CDR3 is made up of 15 amino acids. The ends lost 5 bases at V and 4 bases at J; junction bases unmatched: 9. In DNA form, the CDR3 reads TGTGCCAGCAGCGAAGGGACAGAGGGCGCAGATACGCAGTATTTT. It specifies CASSEGTEGADTQYF.

As regards this clonotype: Since a much larger clone is just one base distant, this may be a read error. The chain links TRBV12-3 or TRBV12-4 to TRBJ2-5; 8 positions agree with TRBD1. V dropped 4 bases and J dropped 1; count of bases not matched to a gene: 8. The CDR3 totals 16 residues. Written as DNA, the CDR3 is TGTGCCAGCAGTTCCCCCGGGACAGGAACCCAAGAGACCCAGTACTTC. Translating it yields CASSSPGTGTQETQYF.